A selection of T cell receptor beta chains follows, all from one sample in a study of T cell responses to AZD1222 COVID-19 vaccine. Sequencing used immunoSEQ multiplex PCR; TCRdb keeps in-frame clones, though not all of them. The table has approximately 150,000 clones, roughly nine tenths seen once. The sample in question was peripheral blood, obtained on day 0 of AZD1222 vaccination. The origin of the receptors is an adult in good health. The CDR3 runs from the conserved cysteine through the conserved F or W. A D gene is named only where the DNA matches it firmly. Clone sizes are given selectively: once, few, many, or a class where the clone is expanded.

cdr3_nt cdr3_aa j_call d_call v_call clone_size
TGTGCCAGCAGTACTCGAGGGGATACGCAGTATTTT CASSTRGDTQYF TRBJ2-3 . TRBV6-5 .
TGTGCCAGCAGCTTAGCGGGACGGGAGGTTAACTACGAGCAGTACTTC CASSLAGREVNYEQYF TRBJ2-7 TRBD2 TRBV7-6 .
TGCGCCAGCAGCCTGACCACGGACAGGGCGAATTCACCCCTCCACTTT CASSLTTDRANSPLHF TRBJ1-6 TRBD1 TRBV5-1 .
TGTGCCAGCAGCCCCGGACAGGGGGACTCTGGAAACACCATATATTTT CASSPGQGDSGNTIYF TRBJ1-3 TRBD1 TRBV11-3 .
TGTGCCATCAGTGGCCAGAGGCAGGATACGCAGTATTTT CAISGQRQDTQYF TRBJ2-3 . TRBV10-3 .
TGTGCCAGCCTGGGACTAGCGAACTACAATGAGCAGTTCTTC CASLGLANYNEQFF TRBJ2-1 TRBD2 TRBV28 .
TGTGCCAGCAGCTTACAGGGTTCCTACAATGAGCAGTTCTTC CASSLQGSYNEQFF TRBJ2-1 . TRBV7-9 .
TGTGCCATCAGTGGGCGGGAGGCCCCTGGGGATACGCAGTATTTT CAISGREAPGDTQYF TRBJ2-3 TRBD2 TRBV10-3 .
TGTGCCAGCAGCCCAACCAAGGGGACAAAGTTTGGCTACACCTTC CASSPTKGTKFGYTF TRBJ1-2 . TRBV3-1/TRBV3-2 .
TGTGCCAGCTCACCTAGCGGGAGAAGCACAGATACGCAGTATTTT CASSPSGRSTDTQYF TRBJ2-3 TRBD2 TRBV18 once
TGTGCCAGCAGCCGCCCGGACAGCCACCAAGAGACCCAGTACTTC CASSRPDSHQETQYF TRBJ2-5 . TRBV6-6 .
TGTGCCAGCAGCCAAGCGGTCCATGGGATAAATGAGCAGTTCTTC CASSQAVHGINEQFF TRBJ2-1 . TRBV3-1/TRBV3-2 .
TGTGCCAGCAGTTCGACCCGAGGGGCCGGTGAAGCTTTCTTT CASSSTRGAGEAFF TRBJ1-1 . TRBV25-1 .
TGTGCCAGCAGTGAAAGGACCTCCTTC CASSERTSF TRBJ1-2 . TRBV2 .
TGTGCCTGGAGTCACAGGACTAGGTTAGTCGAACAGTTCTTC CAWSHRTRLVEQFF TRBJ2-1 TRBD2 TRBV30 .
TGTGCCATCAGTGAGTCGGACAGGCTATCTGGAAACACCATATATTTT CAISESDRLSGNTIYF TRBJ1-3 TRBD1 TRBV10-3 once
TGTGCCAGCAGCCTCAGGGGTGCTTATGAAAAACTGTTTTTT CASSLRGAYEKLFF TRBJ1-4 . TRBV3-1/TRBV3-2 .
TGTGCCAGCAGCCCGGACAACAATGAGCAGTTCTTC CASSPDNNEQFF TRBJ2-1 . TRBV3-1/TRBV3-2 .
TGCGCCAGCGCCGGAGGGGGCGGTTATGAAGCTTTCTTT CASAGGGGYEAFF TRBJ1-1 TRBD1 TRBV4-1 .
TGTGCCAGCAGCTTAGAGGCGAGTCAGCCCCAGCATTTT CASSLEASQPQHF TRBJ1-5 . TRBV7-9 .
TGTGCCAGCAGGGCAGATAGCAATCAGCCCCAGCATTTT CASRADSNQPQHF TRBJ1-5 . TRBV12-3/TRBV12-4 .
TGTGCCAGCAGCTCCTCCAGGGAGAACAGGATTAACACCATATATTTT CASSSSRENRINTIYF TRBJ1-3 . TRBV21-1 .
TGTGCCATCAGTGAGATCAGGAACACTGAAGCTTTCTTT CAISEIRNTEAFF TRBJ1-1 . TRBV10-3 .
TGTGCCAGCAGCTCTAACACAGATACGCAGTATTTT CASSSNTDTQYF TRBJ2-3 . TRBV7-3 .
TGTGCCAGCAGGGGACTGAGGAGAGAGACCCAGTACTTC CASRGLRRETQYF TRBJ2-5 . TRBV6-5 .
TGTGCCAGCAGCTTAACCCTACTAGCGGGGGAGCGTAATGAGCAGTTCTTC CASSLTLLAGERNEQFF TRBJ2-1 TRBD2 TRBV28 .
TGTGCCAGCAGCTTATCGCGGGACGGCGGCCATGAGCAGTTCTTC CASSLSRDGGHEQFF TRBJ2-1 . TRBV7-2 .
TGTGCCAGCAGCCTTGGGACGCCGGATGGCTACACCTTC CASSLGTPDGYTF TRBJ1-2 . TRBV7-2 .
TGTGCCTCGGGACTAGCCTTAAATGAGCAGTTCTTC CASGLALNEQFF TRBJ2-1 TRBD2 TRBV19 .
TGTGCCAGTAGTTACAGGGGGGAGGCTCAGCCCCAGCATTTT CASSYRGEAQPQHF TRBJ1-5 TRBD1 TRBV19 .
TGTGCTAGCAGCTTAGCCCCCCCCAGCGGGTCCTCCTACAATGAGCAGTTCTTC CASSLAPPSGSSYNEQFF TRBJ2-1 . TRBV7-7 few
TGTGCCAGCAGCCCACGAGCCACTAGCGGTGGAAACGAGCAGTACTTC CASSPRATSGGNEQYF TRBJ2-7 TRBD2 TRBV5-5 once
TGTGCCAGCAGCCCAGACGGATATAGCAATCAGCCCCAGCATTTT CASSPDGYSNQPQHF TRBJ1-5 . TRBV9 .
TGTGCCAGCTCGGGGGGATTTATCTACGAGCAGTACTTC CASSGGFIYEQYF TRBJ2-7 TRBD2 TRBV28 .
TGTGCCAGCTCCTCCTCGGGCCCCCAAGAGACCCAGTACTTC CASSSSGPQETQYF TRBJ2-5 . TRBV28 .
TGTGCCAGCAGCTACACAGATACGCAGTATTTT CASSYTDTQYF TRBJ2-3 . TRBV7-9 .
TGTGCCAGCAGTCTAGACAGCGGGTTTGGGGCCCTCCACTTT CASSLDSGFGALHF TRBJ1-6 . TRBV6-5 once
TGTGCCTGGAGACCCCCGGGACAGAATTCACCCCTCCACTTT CAWRPPGQNSPLHF TRBJ1-6 TRBD1 TRBV30 .
TGTGCCAGCTCACCACAGGGAGCCTCGGATACGCAGTATTTT CASSPQGASDTQYF TRBJ2-3 . TRBV18 .
TGTGCCAGCAGCGTTTTTACCGGTCGATCTAACTATGGCTACACCTTC CASSVFTGRSNYGYTF TRBJ1-2 . TRBV9 .
TGTGCCAGCAGTGACCAGGGGAGGGGTACGCAGTATTTT CASSDQGRGTQYF TRBJ2-3 . TRBV6-4 .
TGTGCCACCAGCAGAGTTGCGGGGGAGCAGTTCTTC CATSRVAGEQFF TRBJ2-1 . TRBV15 few
TGTGCCAGCAGCTTAGCAGGGGGCAATGAAAAACTGTTTTTT CASSLAGGNEKLFF TRBJ1-4 TRBD1 TRBV7-8 .
TGTGCCAGCAGCTTAGTTAGCGGTGGGTCAGGGGGGGCCCAGTACTTC CASSLVSGGSGGAQYF TRBJ2-5 . TRBV7-2 .
TGCGCCAGCAGTCGGGGACGGGATAATTCACCCCTCCACTTT CASSRGRDNSPLHF TRBJ1-6 . TRBV5-1 .
TGTGCCAGCTCACCACAGGGGACAGGGGGCGGCCAGCCCCAGCATTTT CASSPQGTGGGQPQHF TRBJ1-5 TRBD1 TRBV18 once
TGTGCCAGCAGCTTGTTCCGACCAGACACTGAAGCTTTCTTT CASSLFRPDTEAFF TRBJ1-1 . TRBV5-6 .